This T cell receptor beta chain was identified in a study of long-term antiretroviral therapy in people with HIV. Study-wide results and limits: In the period from about 2004 to 2017, blood was collected, possibly under older ART regimens.

Germline-derived CDR1 and CDR2 are SGHNT and YENEEA. With V trimmed by 5 bases and J by 3 bases, 7 bases remained unmatched. This CDR3 is built from 15 residues. It was version v3.0 of the immunoSEQ assay that was run at survey level. Sequencing used immunoSEQ multiplex PCR; TCRdb keeps in-frame clones, though not all of them. The profile shows about 18,000 clones, roughly 91% of them singletons. Turning to this clone: Its target is not known.

The V call is TRBV11-3, the J call TRBJ2-3; 8 bases map to TRBD1. This clonotype originated in a man in his fifties with HIV. The starting material was unsorted PBMCs, obtained 3 years after starting antiretroviral therapy. The CDR3 DNA sequence: TGTGCCAGCAGCGCAGGGGGCGCTGGGACAGATACGCAGTATTTT. Translating gives CASSAGGAGTDTQYF.